One and the same sample provided the 5 T cell receptor beta chains below, sequenced in a study of blood T cell repertoires in COVID-19. Data came from immunoSEQ multiplex PCR; TCRdb stores just in-frame clones and leaves some out. Among about 300,000 clones listed, roughly nine tenths were seen once. What was sequenced was peripheral blood. These receptors originate from a woman between 25 and 40 years old with COVID-19, enrolled during active disease.

This rearrangement joins TRBV28 to TRBJ1-2; 7 bases fit TRBD1. This CDR3 has 14 amino acids. The V segment lost 5 bases and the J segment 4 bases; nucleotides outside the gene matches: 7. Germline V gene data show CDR1 as MDHEN and CDR2 as SYDVKM. CDR3 coding DNA: TGTGCCAGCAGTGGAAGGGGGCGCGGCTATGGCTACACCTTC. Its protein is CASSGRGRGYGYTF.

J is TRBJ2-1 and V is TRBV27, with TRBD2 matching over 7 bases. The germline V gene has CDR1 MNHEY and CDR2 SMNVEV (reference sequence). Trimming cost V 2 bases and J 7 bases; bases outside gene matches: 2. This CDR3 spans 13 amino acids. This chain's CDR3 is CASSLGGENEQFF. The CDR3 region has the DNA TGTGCCAGCAGTTTAGGGGGGGAAAATGAGCAGTTCTTC.

The chain has TRBV9 and TRBJ1-2; 9 bases match TRBD1. Germline V lookup: CDR1 SGDLS, CDR2 YYNGEE. The J segment lost 4 bases and the V segment lost 3 bases, leaving 13 bases of the junction unmatched. CDR3 size: 17 residues. The CDR3 sequence is CASSASQTGGTPYGYTF. For the CDR3, the DNA is TGTGCCAGCAGCGCGAGCCAGACAGGGGGGACTCCCTATGGCTACACCTTC. The variable domain in full, completed from reference TRBV9 and TRBJ1-2, reads DSGVTQTPKHLITATGQRVTLRCSPRSGDLSVYWYQQSLDQGLQFLIQYYNGEERAKGNILERFSAQQFPDLHSELNLSSLELGDSALYFCASSASQTGGTPYGYTFGSGTRLTVV.

The V and J genes are TRBV2 and TRBJ1-1, with D unclear. The CDR3 has 16 amino acids. V lost 2 bases and J 1 base, leaving 14 bases between the germline ends. CDR1 SNHLY and CDR2 FYNNEI come from the germline V gene. The CDR3 region is CASSENVLGGNTEAFF. CDR3 coding DNA: TGTGCCAGCAGTGAAAACGTCTTAGGAGGGAACACTGAAGCTTTCTTT.

V usage is TRBV5-6 and J usage is TRBJ1-3; D is undetermined. This CDR3 is built from 12 residues. CDR1 and CDR2 (germline): SGHDT, YYEEEE. V was trimmed by 6 bases and J by 4 bases, leaving 8 bases between them. The CDR3: CASNRRGNTIYF. The CDR3 nucleotides read TGTGCCAGCAACCGGAGGGGAAACACCATATATTTT.